Shown below are 18 T cell receptor beta chains from a single sample sequenced in a study of T cell changes during pregnancy in multiple sclerosis. Sequencing was performed with immunoSEQ multiplex PCR; in TCRdb, only in-frame clones are kept and a portion is missing. The data hold approximately 41,000 clones, with around 90% observed a single time. This specimen consisted of CD4+ T cells from peripheral blood mononuclear cells, obtained in the second trimester of pregnancy. These receptors all stem from a female donor with multiple sclerosis, enrolled in a pregnancy study.

The rearrangement uses TRBV7-2 and TRBJ2-7; 9 bases map to TRBD2. Germline V gene sequence: CDR1 SGHTA, CDR2 FQGNSA. The CDR3 contains 15 residues. V trimming: 5 bases; J trimming: 2 bases; junction bases outside the gene matches: 7. The CDR3 nucleotides are TGTGCCAGCAGCCCCTCGGGCGGGGGGGCCTACGAGCAGTACTTC. Translating it yields CASSPSGGGAYEQYF.

The table lists this clone with a count of one. The chain couples TRBV4-2 to TRBJ2-3; 8 positions agree with TRBD1. This CDR3 is 16 amino acids long. Trimming took 1 base from V and 5 from J; bases not matched to a gene: 8. Germline V gene data show CDR1 as LGHNA and CDR2 as YNFKEQ. This CDR3 is CASSQVGQGAGDTQYF. The CDR3 nucleotides read TGTGCCAGCAGCCAAGTAGGCCAGGGGGCCGGAGATACGCAGTATTTT.

This clone has only a few counts. The gene calls are TRBV27 and TRBJ2-3; TRBD2 matches at 12 bases. The CDR3 is made up of 14 amino acids. Per germline, CDR1 MNHEY and CDR2 SMNVEV (reference sequence). The ends lost 3 bases at V and 7 bases at J; junction bases unmatched: 2. This chain's CDR3 is CASSLGLAGYTQYF. The DNA for the CDR3 is TGTGCCAGCAGTTTGGGACTAGCGGGCTATACGCAGTATTTT.

This chain joins TRBV6-5 and TRBJ2-3; 11 bases agree with TRBD2. Looked up from germline, CDR1 is MNHEY and CDR2 is SVGAGI. The CDR3 spans 16 residues. J was trimmed by 6 bases and V by 2 bases; bases with no gene match: 7. Here the CDR3 DNA reads TGTGCCAGCAGTTACATTAGCGGGAGGGGGGCGGATACGCAGTATTTT. It codes for CASSYISGRGADTQYF.

The rearrangement uses TRBV28 and TRBJ1-1; 8 bases are a match to TRBD1. This CDR3 has 11 residues. With 5 bases clipped from V and 10 bases from J, the junction kept 3 bases outside the gene matches. Germline V gene lookup returns CDR1 MDHEN and CDR2 SYDVKM. The CDR3 is CASSPRGRAFF. The CDR3 region has the DNA TGTGCCAGCAGTCCCAGGGGGCGAGCTTTCTTT.

The genes are TRBV11-3 and TRBJ2-4; D may be TRBD2 (6 bases). Germline lookup yields CDR1 SGHNT and CDR2 YENEEA. Trimming cost V 5 bases and J 6 bases, with 17 bases left between them. The CDR3 spans 15 residues. This CDR3 reads CASSPSRGTGNIQYF. The CDR3 region has the DNA TGTGCCAGCAGCCCGAGTCGGGGGACCGGAAACATTCAGTACTTC.

The genes are TRBV30 and TRBJ1-1, with no clear D. The germline CDR1 and CDR2 sequences are GTSNPN and SVGIG (reference sequence). CDR3 length: 13 residues. The V end was cut by 4 bases, the J end by 2 bases, with 11 bases between. For the CDR3, the DNA is TGTGCCTGGAATCCTACCTTTAACACTGAAGCTTTCTTT. It encodes CAWNPTFNTEAFF.

The rearrangement uses TRBV7-9 and TRBJ2-1; TRBD2 agrees at 12 bases. The CDR3 sequence is 13 residues long. With 5 bases clipped from V and 10 bases from J, the junction kept 3 bases outside the gene matches. Germline V lookup: CDR1 SEHNR, CDR2 FQNEAQ (reference sequence). CDR3 bases: TGTGCCAGCAGCCCCGGACTAGCGGGAGAGCAGTTCTTC. Residues: CASSPGLAGEQFF.

This chain connects TRBV5-1 to TRBJ2-3; 8 positions agree with TRBD2. The CDR3 covers 18 residues. Germline CDR1 SGHRS, CDR2 YFSETQ. Losses at the gene ends were 1 base for V and 0 bases for J; bases not matched to a gene: 10. The CDR3 DNA is TGCGCCAGCAGCTTGTTAGGCGTTAGCGGGATCAGCACAGATACGCAGTATTTT. It yields the protein CASSLLGVSGISTDTQYF.

This chain uses TRBV27 with TRBJ2-7; TRBD1 matches at 9 bases. This CDR3 contains 14 residues. The V and J ends lost 5 bases and 4 bases, in that order; junction bases with no gene match: 6. The germline gives CDR1 MNHEY, CDR2 SMNVEV (reference sequence). The CDR3 coding sequence is TGTGCCAGCAGTACCGGGACAGGGAATTACGAGCAGTACTTC. Protein sequence: CASSTGTGNYEQYF.

This chain joins TRBV10-3 and TRBJ2-2; D call uncertain. Per germline, CDR1 ENHRY and CDR2 SYGVKD. The germline V and J ends were trimmed by 6 bases and 2 bases, with 7 bases remaining between them. This CDR3 is 13 amino acids long. The CDR3 nucleotides read TGTGCCATCAGGGCCCTTAACACCGGGGAGCTGTTTTTT. Its translation is CAIRALNTGELFF.

The rearrangement links TRBV30 to TRBJ2-1; 9 positions match TRBD2. This CDR3 is 13 amino acids long. The J segment lost 12 bases and the V segment lost 0 bases, leaving 6 bases of the junction unmatched. Germline CDR1 and CDR2: GTSNPN and SVGIG (reference sequence). The CDR3 bases are TGTGCCTGGAGTGTAGGGAGCGGGGGGCGGCAGTTCTTC. The encoded protein is CAWSVGSGGRQFF.

The chain employs TRBV19 and TRBJ2-5; maybe TRBD1 (5 bases). CDR3 length equals 16 residues. Germline values: CDR1 LNHDA, CDR2 SQIVND (reference sequence). The ends were cut back, 9 bases at V and 0 bases at J, with 20 bases in the middle. The CDR3 DNA sequence: TGTGCCAGCGCCCCCCACGTACAGGCGTACCAAGAGACCCAGTACTTC. Encoded protein: CASAPHVQAYQETQYF.

The chain joins TRBV7-2 to TRBJ1-1; D perhaps matches TRBD1 (5 bases). V shed 6 bases and J shed 5 bases, with 16 bases lying between them. CDR3 length: 14 amino acids. Germline V gene sequence: CDR1 SGHTA, CDR2 FQGNSA. Here the CDR3 reads CASRSGLSRTEAFF. In nucleotides, the CDR3 is TGTGCCAGCAGATCAGGGTTATCCAGGACTGAAGCTTTCTTT.

The rearrangement uses TRBV11-2 and TRBJ2-2, with TRBD2 matching 9 bases. This CDR3 region has 16 residues. The V gene's germline CDR1 is SGHAT and CDR2 FQNNGV. V gave up 3 bases and J gave up 7 bases; unmatched junction bases: 9. The CDR3 loop reads CASSLLAGGPGGELFF. CDR3 in DNA: TGTGCCAGCAGCTTGTTGGCGGGAGGGCCGGGCGGGGAGCTGTTTTTT.

In this sample, this clone turned up once. V is TRBV5-5 and J is TRBJ1-1, with D tentatively TRBD1 (6 bases). CDR1 and CDR2 from the germline V gene are SGHKS and YYEKEE (reference sequence). This CDR3 is 14 amino acids long. Deletions cut 5 bases from V and 2 bases from J, with 13 bases between. CDR3: CASSFWTVNTEAFF. For the CDR3, the DNA is TGTGCCAGCAGTTTCTGGACAGTCAACACTGAAGCTTTCTTT. Variable domain in full (rest from reference TRBV5-5 and TRBJ1-1): DAGVTQSPTHLIKTRGQQVTLRCSPISGHKSVSWYQQVLGQGPQFIFQYYEKEERGRGNFPDRFSARQFPNYSSELNVNALLLGDSALYLCASSFWTVNTEAFFGQGTRLTVV.

This clone was counted a single time. The V gene is TRBV11-2, the J gene TRBJ2-5, with D unclear. Germline-derived CDR1 and CDR2 are SGHAT and FQNNGV. Trimming shortened V by 1 base and J by 1 base, and 10 bases separated the two germline ends. This CDR3 spans 15 amino acids. CDR3 nucleotides: TGTGCCAGCAGCTTAGTAGGCGGAACCCAAGAGACCCAGTACTTC. Translating gives CASSLVGGTQETQYF.

The V and J genes are TRBV19 and TRBJ1-2; 12 bases agree with TRBD1. The CDR3 is made up of 15 amino acids. V was pared by 3 bases and J by 7 bases, with 6 bases of the junction left unmatched. Germline V lookup: CDR1 LNHDA, CDR2 SQIVND (reference sequence). CDR3 bases: TGTGCCAGTAGTATTGGGACAGGGGGCATCATTGGCTACACCTTC. Amino acid sequence: CASSIGTGGIIGYTF.